Listed below are T cell receptor beta chains from one sample, sequenced in a study of tumor T cells in aggressive B-cell lymphoma. The protocol was immunoSEQ multiplex PCR, while the TCRdb copy is restricted to in-frame clones and leaves out a portion. Here the sample spans 2,000 to 2,500 clones, roughly 80% being singletons. Sequencing was carried out using tumor tissue. These receptors all stem from an adult with diffuse large B cell lymphoma. CDR3s include the opening cysteine and the closing phenylalanine or tryptophan. Each record gives: V gene, CDR3 length, clone size, D gene, J gene, CDR3 protein, CDR3 DNA. A D gene is named only where the DNA matches it firmly. Size tells how often a clone was seen (once, few, many) or the class of an expanded clone, and some rows leave it out.

v_call: TRBV23-1
cdr3_length: 13
clone_size: NA
d_call: NA
j_call: TRBJ1-2
cdr3_aa: CASSHWPLYGYTF
cdr3_nt: TGCGCCAGCAGTCACTGGCCTCTCTATGGCTACACCTTC

v_call: TRBV2
cdr3_length: 17
clone_size: few
d_call: NA
j_call: TRBJ2-2
cdr3_aa: CASSPTLAIETTGELFF
cdr3_nt: TGTGCCAGCAGTCCAACTCTAGCGATTGAGACTACCGGGGAGCTGTTTTTT

v_call: TRBV5-1
cdr3_length: 15
clone_size: NA
d_call: TRBD2
j_call: TRBJ2-3
cdr3_aa: CASSPDSGVTDTQYF
cdr3_nt: TGCGCCAGCAGCCCAGATAGCGGGGTCACAGATACGCAGTATTTT

v_call: TRBV7-8
cdr3_length: 13
clone_size: NA
d_call: TRBD1
j_call: TRBJ1-5
cdr3_aa: CASSQTGNQPQHF
cdr3_nt: TGTGCCAGCAGCCAGACAGGGAATCAGCCCCAGCATTTT

v_call: TRBV2
cdr3_length: 16
clone_size: NA
d_call: NA
j_call: TRBJ1-2
cdr3_aa: CASSERGASSLYGYTF
cdr3_nt: TGTGCCAGCAGTGAACGGGGGGCGAGCTCCCTCTATGGCTACACCTTC

v_call: TRBV7-8
cdr3_length: 18
clone_size: NA
d_call: TRBD2
j_call: TRBJ2-1
cdr3_aa: CASSYRTSGALSYNEQFF
cdr3_nt: TGTGCCAGCAGCTATCGGACTAGCGGGGCACTCTCCTACAATGAGCAGTTCTTC

v_call: TRBV30
cdr3_length: 12
clone_size: few
d_call: TRBD1
j_call: TRBJ1-2
cdr3_aa: CALPRDRGWHTF
cdr3_nt: TGTGCCCTACCTCGGGACAGGGGGTGGCACACCTTC

v_call: TRBV2
cdr3_length: 15
clone_size: NA
d_call: NA
j_call: TRBJ1-5
cdr3_aa: CASRARGRGNQPQHF
cdr3_nt: TGTGCCAGCAGGGCCCGGGGACGGGGGAATCAGCCCCAGCATTTT

v_call: TRBV2
cdr3_length: 14
clone_size: NA
d_call: TRBD1
j_call: TRBJ1-3
cdr3_aa: CASAGTGGGNTIYF
cdr3_nt: TGTGCCAGCGCCGGGACAGGGGGTGGAAACACCATATATTTT

v_call: TRBV6-5
cdr3_length: 13
clone_size: few
d_call: NA
j_call: TRBJ2-7
cdr3_aa: CASSYSGNYEQYF
cdr3_nt: TGTGCCAGCAGTTACTCCGGGAACTACGAGCAGTACTTC

v_call: TRBV28
cdr3_length: 17
clone_size: NA
d_call: TRBD2
j_call: TRBJ2-1
cdr3_aa: CASSGTSGEISYNEQFF
cdr3_nt: TGTGCCAGCAGTGGGACTAGCGGGGAAATTTCCTACAATGAGCAGTTCTTC

v_call: TRBV7-3
cdr3_length: 13
clone_size: few
d_call: NA
j_call: TRBJ2-7
cdr3_aa: CASSLSPSQEQYF
cdr3_nt: TGTGCCAGCAGCTTATCACCTTCTCAGGAGCAGTACTTC

v_call: TRBV19
cdr3_length: 13
clone_size: NA
d_call: NA
j_call: TRBJ1-5
cdr3_aa: CASSIQKNQPQHF
cdr3_nt: TGTGCCAGTAGTATCCAGAAGAATCAGCCCCAGCATTTT

v_call: TRBV9
cdr3_length: 15
clone_size: NA
d_call: NA
j_call: TRBJ2-3
cdr3_aa: CASSEGGGRGDTQYF
cdr3_nt: TGTGCCAGCAGCGAAGGGGGGGGTAGAGGAGATACGCAGTATTTT

v_call: TRBV7-7
cdr3_length: 15
clone_size: NA
d_call: TRBD1
j_call: TRBJ2-2
cdr3_aa: CASRIRDREDGELFF
cdr3_nt: TGTGCCAGCAGAATCCGGGACAGGGAGGACGGGGAGCTGTTTTTT

v_call: TRBV11-2
cdr3_length: 15
clone_size: NA
d_call: TRBD2
j_call: TRBJ2-2
cdr3_aa: CASRRTSVNTGELFF
cdr3_nt: TGTGCCAGCAGGCGGACTAGCGTGAACACCGGGGAGCTGTTTTTT

v_call: TRBV5-4
cdr3_length: 15
clone_size: once
d_call: TRBD2
j_call: TRBJ2-3
cdr3_aa: CASSRASGGADTQYF
cdr3_nt: TGTGCCAGCAGCCGAGCGAGCGGGGGTGCAGATACGCAGTATTTT

v_call: TRBV29-1
cdr3_length: 10
clone_size: NA
d_call: TRBD1
j_call: TRBJ2-1
cdr3_aa: CSVVTGGQFF
cdr3_nt: TGCAGCGTTGTAACAGGGGGTCAGTTCTTC

v_call: TRBV9
cdr3_length: 16
clone_size: NA
d_call: NA
j_call: TRBJ2-3
cdr3_aa: CASSSQEGFSTDTQYF
cdr3_nt: TGTGCCAGCAGCTCCCAGGAGGGGTTTAGCACAGATACGCAGTATTTT

v_call: TRBV28
cdr3_length: 14
clone_size: NA
d_call: NA
j_call: TRBJ2-3
cdr3_aa: CASSFSGGTDTQYF
cdr3_nt: TGTGCCAGCAGTTTTTCGGGGGGCACAGATACGCAGTATTTT

v_call: TRBV6-4
cdr3_length: 13
clone_size: NA
d_call: NA
j_call: TRBJ1-2
cdr3_aa: CAKPGAANYGYTF
cdr3_nt: TGTGCCAAACCAGGGGCAGCGAACTATGGCTACACCTTC

v_call: TRBV7-9
cdr3_length: 16
clone_size: NA
d_call: TRBD1
j_call: TRBJ1-2
cdr3_aa: CASSKDGTGVYYGYTF
cdr3_nt: TGTGCCAGCAGCAAAGACGGGACAGGGGTATATTATGGCTACACCTTC

v_call: TRBV5-1
cdr3_length: 17
clone_size: NA
d_call: TRBD1
j_call: TRBJ1-6
cdr3_aa: CASRRDRSSSYNSPLHF
cdr3_nt: TGCGCCAGCAGGCGGGACAGGTCTAGCTCCTATAATTCACCCCTCCACTTT

v_call: TRBV6-5
cdr3_length: 13
clone_size: NA
d_call: NA
j_call: TRBJ1-2
cdr3_aa: CASSPRTDYGYTF
cdr3_nt: TGTGCCAGCAGCCCACGGACAGACTATGGCTACACCTTC

v_call: TRBV7-2
cdr3_length: 15
clone_size: NA
d_call: NA
j_call: TRBJ2-6
cdr3_aa: CASSLRVSGANVLTF
cdr3_nt: TGTGCCAGCAGCTTACGTGTATCTGGGGCCAACGTCCTGACTTTC

v_call: TRBV7-7
cdr3_length: 17
clone_size: NA
d_call: TRBD2
j_call: TRBJ2-3
cdr3_aa: CASSGGLAGVSTDTQYF
cdr3_nt: TGTGCTAGCAGCGGGGGACTAGCGGGGGTTAGCACAGATACGCAGTATTTT

v_call: TRBV19
cdr3_length: 15
clone_size: NA
d_call: NA
j_call: TRBJ2-1
cdr3_aa: CASSIRQGGGNEQFF
cdr3_nt: TGTGCCAGTAGTATCCGACAGGGTGGGGGGAATGAGCAGTTCTTC

v_call: TRBV7-8
cdr3_length: 16
clone_size: NA
d_call: TRBD2
j_call: TRBJ2-1
cdr3_aa: CASSLEAGGTYNEQFF
cdr3_nt: TGTGCCAGCAGCTTAGAGGCGGGGGGGACTTACAATGAGCAGTTCTTC

v_call: TRBV5-1
cdr3_length: 13
clone_size: NA
d_call: NA
j_call: TRBJ2-2
cdr3_aa: CASSDTWTGELFF
cdr3_nt: TGCGCCAGCAGCGACACCTGGACCGGGGAGCTGTTTTTT

v_call: TRBV7-2
cdr3_length: 16
clone_size: NA
d_call: TRBD2
j_call: TRBJ2-1
cdr3_aa: CASSLSVSRGGNEQFF
cdr3_nt: TGTGCCAGCAGCTTAAGTGTGTCGCGGGGGGGCAATGAGCAGTTCTTC

v_call: TRBV29-1
cdr3_length: 13
clone_size: few
d_call: NA
j_call: TRBJ1-1
cdr3_aa: CSGTGGWNTEAFF
cdr3_nt: TGCAGCGGGACTGGGGGGTGGAACACTGAAGCTTTCTTT

v_call: TRBV5-1
cdr3_length: 13
clone_size: NA
d_call: NA
j_call: TRBJ2-7
cdr3_aa: CASSLNSNYEQYF
cdr3_nt: TGCGCCAGCAGCTTGAACAGTAACTACGAGCAGTACTTC

v_call: TRBV7-9
cdr3_length: 13
clone_size: NA
d_call: TRBD1
j_call: TRBJ1-6
cdr3_aa: CASSLGQTSPLHF
cdr3_nt: TGTGCCAGCAGCCTGGGACAGACTTCACCCCTCCACTTT

v_call: TRBV5-6
cdr3_length: 12
clone_size: few
d_call: NA
j_call: TRBJ1-1
cdr3_aa: CASSLDVGLAFF
cdr3_nt: TGTGCCAGCAGCTTGGATGTCGGTTTGGCTTTCTTT

v_call: TRBV4-2
cdr3_length: 17
clone_size: NA
d_call: NA
j_call: TRBJ2-1
cdr3_aa: CASSPLPRTASSNEQFF
cdr3_nt: TGTGCCAGCAGCCCCTTGCCCCGGACAGCATCGAGCAATGAGCAGTTCTTC

v_call: TRBV27
cdr3_length: 13
clone_size: NA
d_call: NA
j_call: TRBJ1-1
cdr3_aa: CASSRLGNTEAFF
cdr3_nt: TGTGCCAGCAGTCGCCTAGGGAACACTGAAGCTTTCTTT

v_call: TRBV2
cdr3_length: 14
clone_size: NA
d_call: NA
j_call: TRBJ2-7
cdr3_aa: CASTFVVPPTEQYF
cdr3_nt: TGTGCCAGCACTTTTGTGGTCCCACCGACAGAGCAGTACTTC

v_call: TRBV5-6
cdr3_length: 13
clone_size: once
d_call: NA
j_call: TRBJ1-1
cdr3_aa: CASSPDSLTEAFF
cdr3_nt: TGTGCCAGCAGCCCGGACAGCCTCACTGAAGCTTTCTTT

v_call: TRBV14
cdr3_length: 19
clone_size: NA
d_call: TRBD2
j_call: TRBJ2-3
cdr3_aa: CASSQDNGRWSGGADTQYF
cdr3_nt: TGTGCCAGCAGCCAAGATAATGGGCGATGGAGCGGGGGGGCAGATACGCAGTATTTT

v_call: TRBV11-2
cdr3_length: 16
clone_size: NA
d_call: TRBD1
j_call: TRBJ2-2
cdr3_aa: CASSLEGTGPTGELFF
cdr3_nt: TGTGCCAGCAGCTTAGAAGGGACAGGGCCCACCGGGGAGCTGTTTTTT

v_call: TRBV21-1
cdr3_length: 13
clone_size: NA
d_call: NA
j_call: TRBJ2-5
cdr3_aa: CASSGGGEETQYF
cdr3_nt: TGTGCCAGCAGCGGGGGGGGAGAAGAGACCCAGTACTTC

v_call: TRBV5-5
cdr3_length: 14
clone_size: few
d_call: TRBD1
j_call: TRBJ1-2
cdr3_aa: CASSFITTGAGYTF
cdr3_nt: TGTGCCAGCAGCTTTATTACAACAGGGGCTGGCTACACCTTC

v_call: TRBV7-3
cdr3_length: 14
clone_size: NA
d_call: NA
j_call: TRBJ2-2
cdr3_aa: CASSSSGVTGELFF
cdr3_nt: TGTGCCAGCAGCTCCTCGGGGGTGACCGGGGAGCTGTTTTTT

v_call: TRBV5-1
cdr3_length: 14
clone_size: NA
d_call: NA
j_call: TRBJ2-5
cdr3_aa: CASSLGGRSETQYF
cdr3_nt: TGCGCCAGCAGCTTGGGGGGCAGATCGGAGACCCAGTACTTC

v_call: TRBV19
cdr3_length: 14
clone_size: NA
d_call: NA
j_call: TRBJ1-5
cdr3_aa: CASSYQGRNQPQHF
cdr3_nt: TGTGCCAGTAGTTACCAAGGGAGAAATCAGCCCCAGCATTTT

v_call: TRBV5-4
cdr3_length: 14
clone_size: NA
d_call: NA
j_call: TRBJ1-2
cdr3_aa: CASSSRTANYGYTF
cdr3_nt: TGTGCCAGCAGCTCCCGTACAGCTAACTATGGCTACACCTTC

v_call: TRBV29-1
cdr3_length: 12
clone_size: NA
d_call: NA
j_call: TRBJ2-4
cdr3_aa: CSGGGNGNIQYF
cdr3_nt: TGCAGCGGAGGGGGAAATGGAAACATTCAGTACTTC

v_call: TRBV7-3
cdr3_length: 14
clone_size: NA
d_call: TRBD2
j_call: TRBJ2-3
cdr3_aa: CASSFGGFTDTQYF
cdr3_nt: TGTGCCAGCAGTTTCGGGGGGTTCACAGATACGCAGTATTTT

v_call: TRBV5-1
cdr3_length: 19
clone_size: NA
d_call: NA
j_call: TRBJ1-1
cdr3_aa: CASSLAATSHGPQNTEAFF
cdr3_nt: TGCGCCAGCAGCTTGGCCGCCACCAGCCATGGGCCCCAGAACACTGAAGCTTTCTTT

v_call: TRBV7-2
cdr3_length: 14
clone_size: NA
d_call: NA
j_call: TRBJ1-4
cdr3_aa: CASSLWGANEKLFF
cdr3_nt: TGTGCCAGCAGCCTCTGGGGGGCTAATGAAAAACTGTTTTTT